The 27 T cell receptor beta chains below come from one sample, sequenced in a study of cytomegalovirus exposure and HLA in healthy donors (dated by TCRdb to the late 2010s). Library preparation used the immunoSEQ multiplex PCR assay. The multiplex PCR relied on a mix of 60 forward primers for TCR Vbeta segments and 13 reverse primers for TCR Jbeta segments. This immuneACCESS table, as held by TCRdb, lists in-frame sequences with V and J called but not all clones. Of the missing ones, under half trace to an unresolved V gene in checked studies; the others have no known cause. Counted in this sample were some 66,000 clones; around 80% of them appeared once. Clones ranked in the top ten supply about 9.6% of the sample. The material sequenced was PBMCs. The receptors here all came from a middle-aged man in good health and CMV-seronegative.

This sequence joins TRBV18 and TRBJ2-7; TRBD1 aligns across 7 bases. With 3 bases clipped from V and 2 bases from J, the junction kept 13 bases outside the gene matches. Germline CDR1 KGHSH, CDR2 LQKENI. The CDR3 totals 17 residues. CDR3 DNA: TGTGCCAGCTCACCCGGACAGGTGGGGCTTTTAACCTACGAGCAGTACTTC. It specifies CASSPGQVGLLTYEQYF.

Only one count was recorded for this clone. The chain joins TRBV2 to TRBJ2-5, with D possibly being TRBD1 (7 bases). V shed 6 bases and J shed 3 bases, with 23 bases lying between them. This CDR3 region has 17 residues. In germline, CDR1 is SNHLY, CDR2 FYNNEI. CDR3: CASRTSSGGTKKETQYF. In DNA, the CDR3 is TGTGCCAGCAGGACCTCCTCAGGGGGGACAAAAAAAGAGACCCAGTACTTC.

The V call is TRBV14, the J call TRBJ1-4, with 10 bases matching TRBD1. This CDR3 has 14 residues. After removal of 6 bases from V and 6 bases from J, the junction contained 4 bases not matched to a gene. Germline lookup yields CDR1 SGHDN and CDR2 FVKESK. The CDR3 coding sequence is TGTGCCAGCAGTCGGACAGGGGGATATGAAAAACTGTTTTTT. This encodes CASSRTGGYEKLFF. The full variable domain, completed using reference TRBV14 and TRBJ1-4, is EAGVTQFPSHSVIEKGQTVTLRCDPISGHDNLYWYRRVMGKEIKFLLHFVKESKQDESGMPNNRFLAERTGGTYSTLKVQPAELEDSGVYFCASSRTGGYEKLFFGSGTQLSVL.

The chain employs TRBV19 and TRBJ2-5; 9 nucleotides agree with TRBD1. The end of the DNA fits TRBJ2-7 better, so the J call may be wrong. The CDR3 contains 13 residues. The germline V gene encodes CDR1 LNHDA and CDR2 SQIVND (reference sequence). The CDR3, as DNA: TGTGCCAGTAGCCCGGACAGGGGAATCGAGCAGTACTTC. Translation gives CASSPDRGIEQYF.

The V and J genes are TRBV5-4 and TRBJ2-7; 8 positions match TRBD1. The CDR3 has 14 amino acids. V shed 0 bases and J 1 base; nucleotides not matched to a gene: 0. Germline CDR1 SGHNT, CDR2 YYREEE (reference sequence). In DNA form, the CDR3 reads TGTGCCAGCAGCTTGGGGGACAGGTCCTACGAGCAGTACTTC. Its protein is CASSLGDRSYEQYF.

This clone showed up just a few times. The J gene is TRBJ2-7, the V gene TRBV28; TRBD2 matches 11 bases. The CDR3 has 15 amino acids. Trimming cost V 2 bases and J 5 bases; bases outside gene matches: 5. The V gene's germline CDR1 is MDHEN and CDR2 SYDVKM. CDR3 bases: TGTGCCAGCAGTTTAAGACTAGCGGGAACCCACGAGCAGTACTTC. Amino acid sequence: CASSLRLAGTHEQYF.

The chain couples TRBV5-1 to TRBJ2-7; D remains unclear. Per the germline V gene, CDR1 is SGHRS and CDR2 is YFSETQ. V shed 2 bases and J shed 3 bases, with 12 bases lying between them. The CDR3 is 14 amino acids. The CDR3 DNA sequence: TGCGCCAGCAGCTTTGAGGCAACTATCTACGAGCAGTACTTC. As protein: CASSFEATIYEQYF.

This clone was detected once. The CDR3 nucleotides read TGTGCCAGCAGCGCCGACGGGTATCCCCAGTACTTC. Its protein is CASSADGYPQYF. V gene TRBV7-2 combines with J gene TRBJ2-5, with D uncertain. V was cut by 5 bases and J by 9 bases, with 13 bases left in between. CDR1 is SGHTA and CDR2 is FQGNSA in the germline V gene. The CDR3 is 12 amino acids.

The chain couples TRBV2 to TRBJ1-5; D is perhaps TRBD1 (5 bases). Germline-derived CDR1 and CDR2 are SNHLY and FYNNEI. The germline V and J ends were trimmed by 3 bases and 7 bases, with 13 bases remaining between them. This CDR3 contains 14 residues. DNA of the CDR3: TGTGCCAGCAGTGATAAGGCAGGGAAACAGCCCCAGCATTTT. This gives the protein CASSDKAGKQPQHF.

The CDR3 bases are TGCGCCAGCAGCCAAGAGAGAGCACAGGGGTACGAGCAGTACTTC. Its protein product is CASSQERAQGYEQYF. This chain joins TRBV4-1 and TRBJ2-7, with 7 nucleotides matching TRBD1. The CDR3 sequence is 15 residues long. V shed 0 bases, J shed 4 bases, and the junction held 6 bases outside the gene matches. CDR1 and CDR2 from the germline V gene are MGHRA and YSYEKL.

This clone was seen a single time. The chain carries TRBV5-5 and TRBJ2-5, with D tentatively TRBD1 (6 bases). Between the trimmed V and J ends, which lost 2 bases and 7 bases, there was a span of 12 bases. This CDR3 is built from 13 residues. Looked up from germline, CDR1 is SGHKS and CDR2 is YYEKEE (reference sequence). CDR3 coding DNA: TGTGCCAGCAGCTTCTCCCTCAGGGGGACCCAGTACTTC. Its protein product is CASSFSLRGTQYF.

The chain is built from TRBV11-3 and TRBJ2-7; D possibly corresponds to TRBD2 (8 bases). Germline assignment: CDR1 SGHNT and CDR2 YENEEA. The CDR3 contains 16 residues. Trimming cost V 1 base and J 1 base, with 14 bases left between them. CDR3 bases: TGTGCCAGCAGCTTAGGTAGCGGGGACAGATCCTACGAGCAGTACTTC. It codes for CASSLGSGDRSYEQYF.

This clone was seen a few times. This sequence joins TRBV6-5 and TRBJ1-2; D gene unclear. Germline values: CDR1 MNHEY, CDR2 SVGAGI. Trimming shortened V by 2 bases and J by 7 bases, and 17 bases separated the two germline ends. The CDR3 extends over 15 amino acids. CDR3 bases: TGTGCCAGCAGTTACGCCTCGTTAGCGGGAGGTGGCTACACCTTC. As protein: CASSYASLAGGGYTF.

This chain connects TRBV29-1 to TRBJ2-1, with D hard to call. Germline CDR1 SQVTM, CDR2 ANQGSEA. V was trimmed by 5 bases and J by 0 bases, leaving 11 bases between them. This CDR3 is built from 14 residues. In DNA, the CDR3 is TGCAGCGTTAACGGGTACCGCTCCTACAATGAGCAGTTCTTC. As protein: CSVNGYRSYNEQFF.

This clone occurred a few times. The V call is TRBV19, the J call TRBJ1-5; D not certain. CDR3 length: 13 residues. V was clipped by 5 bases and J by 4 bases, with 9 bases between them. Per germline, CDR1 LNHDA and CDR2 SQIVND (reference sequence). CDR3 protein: CASSFGGNQPQHF. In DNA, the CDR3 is TGTGCCAGTAGTTTCGGCGGAAATCAGCCCCAGCATTTT.

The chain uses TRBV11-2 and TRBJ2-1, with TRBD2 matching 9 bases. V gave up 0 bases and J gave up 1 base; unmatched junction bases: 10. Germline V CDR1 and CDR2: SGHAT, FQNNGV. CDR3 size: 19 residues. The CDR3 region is CASSLDRLAALSSYNEQFF. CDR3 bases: TGTGCCAGCAGCTTAGACCGACTAGCGGCCCTCTCGTCCTACAATGAGCAGTTCTTC. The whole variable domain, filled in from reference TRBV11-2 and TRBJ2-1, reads EAGVAQSPRYKIIEKRQSVAFWCNPISGHATLYWYQQILGQGPKLLIQFQNNGVVDDSQLPKDRFSAERLKGVDSTLKIQPAKLEDSAVYLCASSLDRLAALSSYNEQFFGPGTRLTVL.

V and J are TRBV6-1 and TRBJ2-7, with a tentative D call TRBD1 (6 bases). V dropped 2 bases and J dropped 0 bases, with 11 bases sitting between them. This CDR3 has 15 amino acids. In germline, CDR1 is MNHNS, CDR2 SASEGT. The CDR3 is CASSELGGSSYEQYF. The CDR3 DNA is TGTGCCAGCAGTGAATTAGGGGGATCCTCCTACGAGCAGTACTTC.

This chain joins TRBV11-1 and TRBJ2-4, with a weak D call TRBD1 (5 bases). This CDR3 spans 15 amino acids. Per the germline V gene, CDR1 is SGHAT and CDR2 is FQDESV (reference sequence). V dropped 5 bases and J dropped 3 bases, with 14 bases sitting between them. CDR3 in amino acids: CASSLWGDDKNIQYF. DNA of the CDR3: TGTGCCAGCAGCCTTTGGGGCGACGACAAAAACATTCAGTACTTC.

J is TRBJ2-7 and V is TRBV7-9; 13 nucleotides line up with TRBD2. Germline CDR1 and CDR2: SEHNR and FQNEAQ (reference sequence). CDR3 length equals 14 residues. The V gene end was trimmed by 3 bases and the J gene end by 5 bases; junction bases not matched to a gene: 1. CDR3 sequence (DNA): TGTGCCAGCAGCTTGACTAGCGGGAGGAACGAGCAGTACTTC. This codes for CASSLTSGRNEQYF.

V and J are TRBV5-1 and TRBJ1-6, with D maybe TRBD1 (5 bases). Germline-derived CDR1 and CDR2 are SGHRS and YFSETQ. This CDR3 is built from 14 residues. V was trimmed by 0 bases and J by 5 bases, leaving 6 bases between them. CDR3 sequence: CASSLEGDNSPLHF. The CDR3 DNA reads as TGCGCCAGCAGCTTGGAAGGGGATAATTCACCCCTCCACTTT.

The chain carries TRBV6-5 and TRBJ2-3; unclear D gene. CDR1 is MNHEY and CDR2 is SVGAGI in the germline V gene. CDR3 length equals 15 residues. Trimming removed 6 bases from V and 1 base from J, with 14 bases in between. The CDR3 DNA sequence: TGTGCCAGCAGAACCCGTGCGGCCCGCACAGATACGCAGTATTTT. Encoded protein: CASRTRAARTDTQYF.

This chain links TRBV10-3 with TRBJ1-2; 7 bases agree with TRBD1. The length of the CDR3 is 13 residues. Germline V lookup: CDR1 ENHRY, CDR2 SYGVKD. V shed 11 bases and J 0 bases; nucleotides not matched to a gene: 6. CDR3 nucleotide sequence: TGTGCCGCGGAGGGGGCGCCTAACTATGGCTACACCTTC. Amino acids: CAAEGAPNYGYTF.

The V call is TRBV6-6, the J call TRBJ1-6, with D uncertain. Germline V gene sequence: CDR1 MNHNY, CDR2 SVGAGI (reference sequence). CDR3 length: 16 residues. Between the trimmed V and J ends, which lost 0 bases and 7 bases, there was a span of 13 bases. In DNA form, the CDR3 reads TGTGCCAGCAGTTACTCGATACGAGGGCGGAATTCACCCCTCCACTTT. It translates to CASSYSIRGRNSPLHF.

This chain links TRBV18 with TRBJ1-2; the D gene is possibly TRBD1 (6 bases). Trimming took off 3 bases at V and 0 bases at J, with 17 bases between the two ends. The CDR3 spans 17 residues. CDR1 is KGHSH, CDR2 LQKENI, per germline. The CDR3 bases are TGTGCCAGCTCACCCCCCACAGGGCCTTTTACTAACTATGGCTACACCTTC. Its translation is CASSPPTGPFTNYGYTF.

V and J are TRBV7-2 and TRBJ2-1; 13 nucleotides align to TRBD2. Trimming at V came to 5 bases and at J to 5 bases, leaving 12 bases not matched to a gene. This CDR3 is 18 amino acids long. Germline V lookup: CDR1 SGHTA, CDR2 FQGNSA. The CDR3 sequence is CASSLNAPGLAGNNEQFF. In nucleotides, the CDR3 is TGTGCCAGCAGCCTAAACGCCCCGGGACTAGCGGGGAACAATGAGCAGTTCTTC. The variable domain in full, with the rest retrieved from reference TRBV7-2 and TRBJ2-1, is GAGVSQSPSNKVTEKGKDVELRCDPISGHTALYWYRQSLGQGLEFLIYFQGNSAPDKSGLPSDRFSAERTGGSVSTLTIQRTQQEDSAVYLCASSLNAPGLAGNNEQFFGPGTRLTVL.

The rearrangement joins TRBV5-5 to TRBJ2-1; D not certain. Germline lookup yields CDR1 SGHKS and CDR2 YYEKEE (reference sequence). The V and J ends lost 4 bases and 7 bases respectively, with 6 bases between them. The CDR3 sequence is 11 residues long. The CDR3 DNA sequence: TGTGCCAGCAGCCCTTTTAATGAGCAGTTCTTC. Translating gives CASSPFNEQFF.

CDR3 sequence reads: CASSSTSGSTAPGEQYF. DNA for the CDR3: TGTGCCAGCTCATCGACTAGCGGGAGTACTGCGCCAGGCGAGCAGTACTTC. The chain uses TRBV18 and TRBJ2-7, with TRBD2 matching 12 bases. Trimming cost V 5 bases and J 6 bases; bases outside gene matches: 14. CDR3 size: 17 residues. Germline CDR1 is KGHSH and CDR2 is LQKENI.